These T cell receptor beta chains were read from a single sample in a study of blood T cell repertoires in COVID-19. Sequenced by immunoSEQ multiplex PCR; TCRdb stores in-frame clones only, minus some. The repertoire has 14,000 to 15,000 clones, approximately 92% of them found once; the top ten carry roughly 8.2%. Source material: peripheral blood. Source of these receptors: a human donor with active COVID-19. The donor label of this sample is uncertain. Each CDR3 is given with its conserved first and last residue. Rows may omit the clone size; those that give it use once, few, many or a size class.

V gene	J gene	clone size	CDR3 protein
TRBV15	TRBJ1-2	NA	CATSREGRARGYTF
TRBV28	TRBJ1-5	NA	CASRGQDFSNQPQHF
TRBV24-1	TRBJ1-4	NA	CATGTGGQFNEKLFF
TRBV10-1	TRBJ1-1	NA	CASSATSRGYGAFF
TRBV5-5	TRBJ2-1	NA	CASSFRGREYNEQFF
TRBV11-2	TRBJ2-3	NA	CASSLAGLAPDTQYF
TRBV10-3	TRBJ1-6	NA	CAISETGTNSPLHF
TRBV2	TRBJ2-3	NA	CASSTSGSGSDTQYF
TRBV7-2	TRBJ1-5	NA	CASSGGGAGQPQHF
TRBV6-9	TRBJ1-2	NA	CASSPPTGDNYGYTF
TRBV2	TRBJ2-1	NA	CASRGDSLEQFF
TRBV23-1	TRBJ2-3	NA	CASSHTPENTDTQYF
TRBV2	TRBJ1-1	NA	CASSEARGAEAFF
TRBV6-2/TRBV6-3	TRBJ1-1	NA	CASSYKGGRESTEAFF
TRBV30	TRBJ2-1	NA	CAWSAGTSGYNEQFF
TRBV2	TRBJ1-5	once	CASSAGTANQPQHF
TRBV5-1	TRBJ2-7	NA	CASSLDRARVVPYEQYF
TRBV6-6	TRBJ2-1	NA	CASSPRRTGGAGNEQFF
TRBV12-3/TRBV12-4	TRBJ1-1	NA	CASSLTAGTEAFF
TRBV19	TRBJ1-6	NA	CASSPRFSDSPLHF
TRBV27	TRBJ2-7	NA	CASSLWRLAGPEQYF
TRBV18	TRBJ1-1	NA	CASSPRQEGGTEAFF
TRBV2	TRBJ1-1	NA	CASKLQVGNTEAFF
TRBV28	TRBJ2-1	NA	CASSRTSGGSNEQFF
TRBV19	TRBJ2-1	NA	CASKPSSYNEQFF
TRBV5-4	TRBJ1-6	NA	CASSLAGVYNSPLHF
TRBV5-1	TRBJ2-1	NA	CASRPDRGPYNEQFF
TRBV5-4	TRBJ2-5	NA	CASSFRDYQETQYF
TRBV6-7	TRBJ2-2	NA	CASSYSFRGQGGELFF
TRBV11-2	TRBJ2-7	NA	CASSQDRVGYEQYF
TRBV6-6	TRBJ1-3	NA	CASSLPADPGSGNTIYF
TRBV27	TRBJ1-6	NA	CASRGDRSNNSPLHF
TRBV29-1	TRBJ2-5	once	CSVGLGGPRQETQYF
TRBV27	TRBJ1-5	NA	CASSLMDRGRRNQPQHF
TRBV5-3	TRBJ1-6	NA	CARSLVGGAGSPLHF
TRBV5-1	TRBJ2-1	NA	CASSLAGQSSYNEQFF
TRBV4-2	TRBJ2-6	NA	CASSQDRREGNVLTF